This TCR beta chain was sequenced during a study of OX40 agonist ivuxolimab in advanced cancers. Whole-study findings and limits: There were, on average, more expanded clones in CD8+ T cells than in CD4+.

This clone was observed once. Antigen: not known. Sequencing used immunoSEQ multiplex PCR; TCRdb keeps in-frame clones, though not all of them. The sample lists about 37,000 clones, around 93% seen once, with 33% in the top ten. With 6 bases clipped from V and 4 bases from J, the junction kept 12 bases outside the gene matches. Germline CDR1 reads SNHLY; CDR2 reads FYNNEI. The CDR3 spans 17 residues. The clonotype was recovered from an adult with an advanced solid tumor such as melanoma, head and neck, liver or kidney cancer. The sequencing here drew on CD4+ or CD8+ T cells sorted from blood, taken in a trial of the OX40 agonist ivuxolimab. This chain joins TRBV2 and TRBJ2-7; 13 bases are a match to TRBD2. The CDR3 loop is CASSRGWGLAGNYEQYF. The DNA for the CDR3 is TGTGCCAGCAGCAGAGGTTGGGGACTAGCGGGAAATTACGAGCAGTACTTC.